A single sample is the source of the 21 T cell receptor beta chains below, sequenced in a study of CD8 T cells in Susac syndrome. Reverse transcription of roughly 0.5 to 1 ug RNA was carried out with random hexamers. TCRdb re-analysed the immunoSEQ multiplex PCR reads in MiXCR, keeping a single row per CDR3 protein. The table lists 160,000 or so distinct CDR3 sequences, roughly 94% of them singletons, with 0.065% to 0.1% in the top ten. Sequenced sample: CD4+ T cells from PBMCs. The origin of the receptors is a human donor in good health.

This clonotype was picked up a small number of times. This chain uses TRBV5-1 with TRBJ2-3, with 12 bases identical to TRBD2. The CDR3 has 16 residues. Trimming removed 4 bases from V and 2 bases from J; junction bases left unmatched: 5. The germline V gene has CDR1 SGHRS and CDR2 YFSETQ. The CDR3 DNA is TGCGCCAGCAGCGGCGGACTAGCGGGATCCACAGATACGCAGTATTTT. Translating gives CASSGGLAGSTDTQYF.

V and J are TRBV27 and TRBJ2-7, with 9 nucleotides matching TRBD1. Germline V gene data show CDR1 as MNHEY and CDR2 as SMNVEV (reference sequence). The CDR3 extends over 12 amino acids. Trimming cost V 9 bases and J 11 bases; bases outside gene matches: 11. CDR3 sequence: CASRVTGGIEYF. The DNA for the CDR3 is TGTGCCAGTCGAGTCACAGGGGGCATAGAGTACTTC.

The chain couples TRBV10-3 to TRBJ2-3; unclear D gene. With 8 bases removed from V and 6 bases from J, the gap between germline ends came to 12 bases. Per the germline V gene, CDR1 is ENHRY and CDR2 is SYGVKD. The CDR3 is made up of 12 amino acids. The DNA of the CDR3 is TGTGCCATCGGAGAAAAGCAGGATACGCAGTATTTT. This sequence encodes CAIGEKQDTQYF.

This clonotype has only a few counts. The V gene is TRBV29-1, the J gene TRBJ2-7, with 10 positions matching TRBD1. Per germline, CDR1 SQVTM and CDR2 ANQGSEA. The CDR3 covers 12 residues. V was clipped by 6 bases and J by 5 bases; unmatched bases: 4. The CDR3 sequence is CSVGTGVHEQYF. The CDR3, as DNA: TGCAGCGTCGGGACAGGGGTTCACGAGCAGTACTTC.

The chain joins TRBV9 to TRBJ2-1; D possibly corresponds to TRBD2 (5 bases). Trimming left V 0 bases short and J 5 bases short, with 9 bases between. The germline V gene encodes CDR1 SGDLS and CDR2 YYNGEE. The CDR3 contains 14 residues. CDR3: CASSVGGSDNEQFF. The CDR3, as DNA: TGTGCCAGCAGCGTAGGGGGTAGCGACAATGAGCAGTTCTTC.

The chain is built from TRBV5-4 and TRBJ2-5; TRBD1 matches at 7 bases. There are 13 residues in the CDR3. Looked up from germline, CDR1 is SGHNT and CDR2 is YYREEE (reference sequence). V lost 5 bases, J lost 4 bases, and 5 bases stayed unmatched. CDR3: CASRDTGVETQYF. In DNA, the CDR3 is TGTGCCAGCAGAGACACAGGGGTAGAGACCCAGTACTTC.

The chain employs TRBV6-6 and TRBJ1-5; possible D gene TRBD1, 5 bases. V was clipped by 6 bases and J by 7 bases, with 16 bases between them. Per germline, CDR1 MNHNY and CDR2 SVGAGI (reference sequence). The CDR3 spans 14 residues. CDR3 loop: CASRTQGSSQPQHF. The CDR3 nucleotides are TGTGCCAGCAGGACCCAGGGATCAAGCCAGCCCCAGCATTTT.

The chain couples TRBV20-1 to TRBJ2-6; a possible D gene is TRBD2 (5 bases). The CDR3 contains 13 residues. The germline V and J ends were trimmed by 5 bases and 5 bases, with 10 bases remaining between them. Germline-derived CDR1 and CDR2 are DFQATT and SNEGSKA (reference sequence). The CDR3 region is CSAGRRRANVLTF. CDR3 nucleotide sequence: TGCAGTGCTGGCCGGAGGCGGGCCAACGTCCTGACTTTC.

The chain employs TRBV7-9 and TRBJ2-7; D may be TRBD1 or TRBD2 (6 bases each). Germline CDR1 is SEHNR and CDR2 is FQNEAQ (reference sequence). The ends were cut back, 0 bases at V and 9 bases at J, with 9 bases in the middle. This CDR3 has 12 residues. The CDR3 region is CASSLAGGAQYF. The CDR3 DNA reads TGTGCCAGCAGCTTAGCGGGGGGCGCGCAGTACTTC.

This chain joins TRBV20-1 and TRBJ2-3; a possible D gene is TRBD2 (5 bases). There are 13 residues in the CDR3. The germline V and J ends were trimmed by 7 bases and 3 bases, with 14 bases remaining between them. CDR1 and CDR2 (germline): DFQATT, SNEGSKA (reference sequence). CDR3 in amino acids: CSGGRDGTDTQYF. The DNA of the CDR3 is TGCAGTGGCGGCCGGGATGGAACAGATACGCAGTATTTT.

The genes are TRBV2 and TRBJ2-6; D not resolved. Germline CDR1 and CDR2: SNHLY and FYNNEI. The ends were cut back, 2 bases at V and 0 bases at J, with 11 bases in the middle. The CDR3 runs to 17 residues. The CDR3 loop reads CASSELGGLSGANVLTF. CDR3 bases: TGTGCCAGCAGTGAATTGGGTGGGCTCTCTGGGGCCAACGTCCTGACTTTC.

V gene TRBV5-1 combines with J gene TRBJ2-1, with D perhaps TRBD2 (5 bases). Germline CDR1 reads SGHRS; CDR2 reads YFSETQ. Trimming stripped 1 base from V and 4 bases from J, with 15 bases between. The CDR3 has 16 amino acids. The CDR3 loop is CASSLFERGLYNEQFF. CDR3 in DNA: TGCGCCAGCAGCTTGTTCGAACGAGGGTTGTACAATGAGCAGTTCTTC.

CDR3 nucleotide sequence: TGTGCCAGCATCGAGACAACCGCCGCCTACGAGCAGTACTTC. Translation: CASIETTAAYEQYF. The chain is built from TRBV28 and TRBJ2-7; the D is unclear. Germline loops: CDR1 MDHEN, CDR2 SYDVKM. Trimming took off 7 bases at V and 2 bases at J, with 15 bases between the two ends. The CDR3 length is 14 residues.

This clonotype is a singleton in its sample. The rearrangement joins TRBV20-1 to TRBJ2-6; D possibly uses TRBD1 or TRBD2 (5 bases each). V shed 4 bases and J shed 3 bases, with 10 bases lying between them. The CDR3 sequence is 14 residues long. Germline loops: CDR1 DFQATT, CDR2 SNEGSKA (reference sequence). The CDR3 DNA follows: TGCAGTGCTATCAGGGAGAGTGGGGCCAACGTCCTGACTTTC. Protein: CSAIRESGANVLTF.

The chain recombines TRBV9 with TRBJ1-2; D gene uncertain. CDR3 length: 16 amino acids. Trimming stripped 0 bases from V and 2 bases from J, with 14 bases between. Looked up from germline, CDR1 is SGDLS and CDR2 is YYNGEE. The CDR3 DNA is TGTGCCAGCAGCGTAGGCCAAATTACAGCCAACTATGGCTACACCTTC. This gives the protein CASSVGQITANYGYTF.

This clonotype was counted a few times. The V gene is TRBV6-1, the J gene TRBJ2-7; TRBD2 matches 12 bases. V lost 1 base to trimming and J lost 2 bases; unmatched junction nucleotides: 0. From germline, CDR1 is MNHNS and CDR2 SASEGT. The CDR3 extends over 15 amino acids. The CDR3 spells CASSEGLAGAYEQYF. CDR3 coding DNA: TGTGCCAGCAGTGAAGGACTAGCGGGAGCCTACGAGCAGTACTTC.

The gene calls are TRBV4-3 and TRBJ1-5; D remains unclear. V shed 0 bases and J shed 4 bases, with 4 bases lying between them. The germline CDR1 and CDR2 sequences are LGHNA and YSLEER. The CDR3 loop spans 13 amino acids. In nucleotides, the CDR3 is TGCGCCAGCAGCCAAGATTGGAATCAGCCCCAGCATTTT. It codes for CASSQDWNQPQHF.

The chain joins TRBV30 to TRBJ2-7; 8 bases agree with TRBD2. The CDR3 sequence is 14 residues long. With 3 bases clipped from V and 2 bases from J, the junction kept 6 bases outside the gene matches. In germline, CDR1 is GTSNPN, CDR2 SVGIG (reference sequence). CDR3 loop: CAWRGTSGPYEQYF. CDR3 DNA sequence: TGTGCCTGGAGGGGCACTAGCGGTCCCTACGAGCAGTACTTC.

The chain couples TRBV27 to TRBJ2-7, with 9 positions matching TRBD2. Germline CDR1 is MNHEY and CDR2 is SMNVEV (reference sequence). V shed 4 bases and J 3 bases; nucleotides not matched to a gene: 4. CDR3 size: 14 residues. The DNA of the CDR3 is TGTGCCAGCAGTTCACTAGCGGGTGGCTACGAGCAGTACTTC. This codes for CASSSLAGGYEQYF.

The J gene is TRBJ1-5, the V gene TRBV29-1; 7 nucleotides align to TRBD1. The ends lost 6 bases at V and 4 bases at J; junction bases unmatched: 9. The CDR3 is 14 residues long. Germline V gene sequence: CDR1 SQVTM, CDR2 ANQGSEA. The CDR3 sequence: CSVPGTAPNQPQHF. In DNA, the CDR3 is TGCAGCGTCCCCGGGACAGCCCCAAATCAGCCCCAGCATTTT.

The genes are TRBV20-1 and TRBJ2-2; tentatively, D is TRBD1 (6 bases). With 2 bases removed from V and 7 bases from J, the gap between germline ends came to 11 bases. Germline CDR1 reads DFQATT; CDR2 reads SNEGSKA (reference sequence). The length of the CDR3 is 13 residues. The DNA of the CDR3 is TGCAGTGCTAGACCAGGGGTTGGCGGGGAGCTGTTTTTT. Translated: CSARPGVGGELFF.